Listed here are 3 T cell receptor beta chains from one sample, sequenced in a study of cytomegalovirus exposure and HLA in healthy donors. A multiplex PCR was run with 60 Vbeta primers and 13 Jbeta primers. The assay was immunoSEQ multiplex PCR, and TCRdb's table has in-frame clones only and misses some. The data contain 100,000 to 150,000 clones, about 70% of them singletons. Sequencing used PBMCs. The receptors originated from a male donor in good health and CMV-seronegative.

J is TRBJ1-1 and V is TRBV6-5; D is ambiguous. V was shortened by 2 bases and J by 6 bases, with 16 bases between the two germline ends. From germline, CDR1 is MNHEY and CDR2 SVGAGI. The CDR3 length is 15 residues. CDR3 nucleotide sequence: TGTGCCAGCAGTTACCCGGGCCTCGGAGGAGCTGAAGCTTTCTTT. Translation: CASSYPGLGGAEAFF.

The chain's CDR3 is CASSLAPGIDEQYF. The CDR3 DNA is TGCGCCAGCAGCTTGGCCCCGGGGATAGACGAGCAGTACTTC. The V call is TRBV5-1, the J call TRBJ2-7; maybe TRBD2 (5 bases). Deletions cut 0 bases from V and 5 bases from J, with 12 bases between. The CDR3 sequence is 14 residues long. Germline CDR1 and CDR2: SGHRS and YFSETQ.

A note on this clone: The junction and the germline gene differ at one end; a read error may be behind it. The V gene is TRBV5-4, the J gene TRBJ1-5, with no clear D. CDR3 length: 14 residues. Looked up from germline, CDR1 is SGHNT and CDR2 is YYREEE (reference sequence). Here the CDR3 DNA reads TGCGCCAGCAGCCAAGACTATAGCAATCAGCCCCAGCATTTT. Translated, it gives CASSQDYSNQPQHF.